This TCR beta chain was captured by sequencing in a study of T cell responses to AZD1222 COVID-19 vaccine. The CDR3 runs 12 residues. V lost 2 bases and J lost 5, with 7 bases in between. The germline V gene has CDR1 PRHDT and CDR2 FYEKMQ (reference sequence). The protocol was immunoSEQ multiplex PCR, while the TCRdb copy is restricted to in-frame clones and leaves out a portion. This sample has about 130,000 clones; about 93% occur once, and the top ten carry less than 4.5%. This chain connects TRBV13 to TRBJ2-7; no firm D call. The source of this sequence is an adult in good health. The sequencing used peripheral blood, collected on day 0 of AZD1222 vaccination. CDR3 nucleotides: TGTGCCAGCAGCTTAAATCTTAACGAGCAGTACTTC. It yields the protein CASSLNLNEQYF.